The present T cell receptor (beta chain) was sequenced within a study of cytomegalovirus exposure and HLA in healthy donors. Primers for the PCR totalled 60 Vbeta and 13 Jbeta. Sequencing used immunoSEQ multiplex PCR; TCRdb keeps in-frame clones, though not all of them. The sample contains some 120,000 clones, 75% to 90% of which appear only once. Per germline, CDR1 SGHTA and CDR2 FQGTGA. Trimming cost V 2 bases and J 4 bases; bases outside gene matches: 6. The length of the CDR3 is 15 residues. Turning to this clone: Its antigen is still unknown.

Notes on the study in general: The study dropped some indistinguishable V segments, TRBV6-2 and TRBV6-3 among them. Differences between HLA loci emerged in a later analysis of TCR association rates, with DRB1 most and HLA-C fewest.

The source material was PBMCs. This rearrangement joins TRBV7-3 to TRBJ2-7; 9 nucleotides align to TRBD2. The origin of this receptor is a middle-aged man in good health and CMV-seronegative. The CDR3 DNA reads as TGTGCCAGCAGCTTATCGGGCGGGAGGGTGTACGAGCAGTACTTC. Translating it yields CASSLSGGRVYEQYF. Supplemented by reference TRBV7-3 and TRBJ2-7, the full variable domain reads GAGVSQTPSNKVTEKGKYVELRCDPISGHTALYWYRQSLGQGPEFLIYFQGTGAADDSGLPNDRFFAVRPEGSVSTLKIQRTERGDSAVYLCASSLSGGRVYEQYFGPGTRLTVT.